This entry concerns a single TCR beta chain. V gave up 3 bases and J gave up 2 bases, with 19 bases separating them. The CDR3 is 17 amino acids. CDR1 is MGHDK and CDR2 is SYGVNS in the germline V gene. The data belong to a study of STAT5B mutations in CD4+ large granular lymphocyte leukemia. Only in-frame clones appear in the TCRdb table, and some are missing; sequencing was by immunoSEQ multiplex PCR. The sample carries 35,000 or so clones, 69% recorded once. The rearrangement uses TRBV25-1 and TRBJ1-1, with D maybe TRBD1 (5 bases). The receptor comes from a human donor in good health. The sequenced material came from CD4+ T cells from blood buffy coats. CDR3 residues: CASSDSAPGTGNTEAFF. CDR3 coding DNA: TGTGCCAGCAGTGATAGCGCCCCAGGAACAGGCAACACTGAAGCTTTCTTT.